Listed here are 6 T cell receptor beta chains from one sample, sequenced in a study of graft-versus-host responses after intestinal transplantation. Method: immunoSEQ multiplex PCR; TCRdb's copy keeps in-frame clones and lacks some. The sample lists fewer than 90,000 clones, about 94% occurring once. The antigens of these receptors remain unknown. The sequences come from unstimulated CD4+ T cells sorted from spleen or lymph node cells, collected before transplant. Receptors were obtained from a human donor who was the organ donor for an intestinal transplant.

This clone was recorded only once. The gene calls are TRBV14 and TRBJ2-1; D assignment may be TRBD1 or TRBD2 (6 bases each). The CDR3 sequence is 17 residues long. Germline CDR1 and CDR2: SGHDN and FVKESK. V was pared by 0 bases and J by 0 bases, with 12 bases between. CDR3 residues: CASSQDQGGGSYNEQFF. Here the CDR3 DNA reads TGTGCCAGCAGCCAAGACCAAGGAGGGGGCTCCTACAATGAGCAGTTCTTC.

V is TRBV25-1 and J is TRBJ1-2, with no clear D. The CDR3 contains 17 residues. From germline, CDR1 is MGHDK and CDR2 SYGVNS. V lost 4 bases, J lost 4 bases, and 22 bases lay in between. CDR3 amino acids: CASSVVLELGKSYGYTF. The DNA for the CDR3 is TGTGCCAGCAGTGTGGTACTAGAACTGGGAAAGAGCTATGGCTACACCTTC.

The chain combines TRBV2 with TRBJ2-4, with 9 positions matching TRBD2. The CDR3 totals 16 residues. From germline, CDR1 is SNHLY and CDR2 FYNNEI. After removal of 4 bases from V and 0 bases from J, the junction contained 4 bases not matched to a gene. CDR3 nucleotide sequence: TGTGCCAGCAGTGGTTCGACTAGCGGAGCCAAAAACATTCAGTACTTC. This gives the protein CASSGSTSGAKNIQYF.

The rearrangement uses TRBV2 and TRBJ1-2; TRBD1 is a possible D gene (6 bases). Germline lookup yields CDR1 SNHLY and CDR2 FYNNEI. V shed 4 bases and J shed 8 bases, with 20 bases lying between them. This CDR3 has 15 amino acids. DNA of the CDR3: TGTGCCAGCAGTGTCAATGTTGTGGGGGCTCGAGGCTACACCTTC. It translates to CASSVNVVGARGYTF.

The genes are TRBV5-4 and TRBJ1-1; no firm D call. The CDR3 has 13 residues. Germline V gene lookup returns CDR1 SGHNT and CDR2 YYREEE (reference sequence). The ends were cut back, 6 bases at V and 4 bases at J, with 13 bases in the middle. CDR3 DNA sequence: TGTGCCAGCACCCTAAGCCGGGGCACTGAAGCTTTCTTT. Translating gives CASTLSRGTEAFF.

The chain is built from TRBV11-2 and TRBJ1-1; D is unresolved. The CDR3 is 17 amino acids. Germline V CDR1 and CDR2: SGHAT, FQNNGV. V gave up 2 bases and J gave up 3 bases, with 19 bases separating them. The chain's CDR3 is CASSLLSPARPDTEAFF. CDR3 bases: TGTGCCAGCAGCTTACTATCTCCGGCCCGGCCTGACACTGAAGCTTTCTTT. Based on the CDR3 plus reference TRBV11-2 and TRBJ1-1, the full variable domain is EAGVAQSPRYKIIEKRQSVAFWCNPISGHATLYWYQQILGQGPKLLIQFQNNGVVDDSQLPKDRFSAERLKGVDSTLKIQPAKLEDSAVYLCASSLLSPARPDTEAFFGQGTRLTVV.